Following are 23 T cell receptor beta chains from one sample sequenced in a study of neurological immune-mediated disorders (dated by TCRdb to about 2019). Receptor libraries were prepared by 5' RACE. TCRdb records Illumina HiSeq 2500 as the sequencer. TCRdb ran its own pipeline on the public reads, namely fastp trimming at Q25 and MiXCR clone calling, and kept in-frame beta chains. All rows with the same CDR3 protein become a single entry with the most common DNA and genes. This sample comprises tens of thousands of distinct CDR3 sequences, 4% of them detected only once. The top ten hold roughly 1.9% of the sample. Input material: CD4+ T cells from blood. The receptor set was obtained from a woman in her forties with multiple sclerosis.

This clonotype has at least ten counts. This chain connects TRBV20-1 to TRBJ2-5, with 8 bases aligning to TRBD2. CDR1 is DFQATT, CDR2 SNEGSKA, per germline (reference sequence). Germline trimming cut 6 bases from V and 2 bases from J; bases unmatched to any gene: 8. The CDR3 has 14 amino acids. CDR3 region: CSATGGLTQETQYF. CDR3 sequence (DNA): TGCAGTGCGACGGGGGGGCTCACTCAAGAGACCCAGTACTTC.

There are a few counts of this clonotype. The CDR3 nucleotides read TGTGCCAGTAGTGAAACCGGGACGGACCGCACAGATACGCAGTATTTT. Amino acids: CASSETGTDRTDTQYF. V gene TRBV19 combines with J gene TRBJ2-3; D might be TRBD1 or TRBD2, each matching 5 bases. There are 16 residues in the CDR3. Trimming shortened V by 5 bases and J by 1 base, and 16 bases separated the two germline ends. The V gene's germline CDR1 is LNHDA and CDR2 SQIVND (reference sequence).

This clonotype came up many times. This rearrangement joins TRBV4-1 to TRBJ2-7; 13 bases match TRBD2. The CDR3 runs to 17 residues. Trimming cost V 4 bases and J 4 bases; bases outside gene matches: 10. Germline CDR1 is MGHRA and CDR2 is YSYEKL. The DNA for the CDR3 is TGCGCCAGCAGCCCGAACGACCGGACTAGCGGGGGATACGAGCAGTACTTC. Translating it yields CASSPNDRTSGGYEQYF.

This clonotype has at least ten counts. DNA of the CDR3: TGCGCCAGCAGCCTCCCGAGGGGGGGCCGGACAGATACGCAGTATTTT. Its translation: CASSLPRGGRTDTQYF. V and J are TRBV5-1 and TRBJ2-3; tentative D call: TRBD2 (7 bases). Trimming cost V 4 bases and J 3 bases, with 18 bases left between them. CDR3 size: 16 residues. The germline gives CDR1 SGHRS, CDR2 YFSETQ.

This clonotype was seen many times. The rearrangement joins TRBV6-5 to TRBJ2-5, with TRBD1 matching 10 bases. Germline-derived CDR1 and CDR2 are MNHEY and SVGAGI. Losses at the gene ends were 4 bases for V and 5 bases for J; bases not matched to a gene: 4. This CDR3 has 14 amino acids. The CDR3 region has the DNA TGTGCCAGCAGTTCCTGGACAGGGGGGGAGACCCAGTACTTC. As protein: CASSSWTGGETQYF.

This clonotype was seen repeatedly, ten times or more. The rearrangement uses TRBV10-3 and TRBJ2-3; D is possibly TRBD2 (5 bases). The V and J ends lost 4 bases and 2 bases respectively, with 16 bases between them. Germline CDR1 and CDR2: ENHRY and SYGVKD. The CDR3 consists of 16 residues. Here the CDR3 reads CAISVRDLSATDTQYF. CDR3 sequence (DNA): TGTGCCATCAGTGTCCGGGATCTTTCGGCCACAGATACGCAGTATTTT.

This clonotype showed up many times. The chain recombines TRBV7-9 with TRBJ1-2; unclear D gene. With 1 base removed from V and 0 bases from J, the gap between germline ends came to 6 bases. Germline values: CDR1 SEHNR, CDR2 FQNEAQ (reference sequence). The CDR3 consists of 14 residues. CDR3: CASSLESTNYGYTF. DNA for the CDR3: TGTGCCAGCAGCTTAGAGAGCACTAACTATGGCTACACCTTC.

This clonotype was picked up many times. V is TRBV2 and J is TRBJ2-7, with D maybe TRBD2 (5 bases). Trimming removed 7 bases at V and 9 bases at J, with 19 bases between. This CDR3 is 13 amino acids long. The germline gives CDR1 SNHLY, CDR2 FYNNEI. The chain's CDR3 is CASINSAPGGQYF. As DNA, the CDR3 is TGTGCCAGCATCAACTCGGCACCCGGAGGGCAGTACTTC.

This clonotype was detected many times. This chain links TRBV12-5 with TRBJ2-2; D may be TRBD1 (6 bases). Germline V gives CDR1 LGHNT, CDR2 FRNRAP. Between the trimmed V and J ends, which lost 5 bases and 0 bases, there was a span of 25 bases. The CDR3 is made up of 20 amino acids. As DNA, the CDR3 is TGTGCTAGTGGTCCGGACCTTCCGCTTTACAGGGACGCGAACACCGGGGAGCTGTTTTTT. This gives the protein CASGPDLPLYRDANTGELFF.

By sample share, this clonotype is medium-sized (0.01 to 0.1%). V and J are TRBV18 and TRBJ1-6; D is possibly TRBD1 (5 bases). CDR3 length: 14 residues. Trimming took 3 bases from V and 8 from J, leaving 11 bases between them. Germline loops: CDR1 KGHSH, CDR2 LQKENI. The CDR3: CASSPGGIDSPLHF. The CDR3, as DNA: TGTGCCAGCTCACCGGGGGGTATCGATTCACCCCTCCACTTT.

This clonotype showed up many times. CDR3 loop: CAISILGTGVRSGANVLTF. The DNA of the CDR3 is TGTGCCATCAGCATATTGGGGACAGGCGTTCGCTCTGGGGCCAACGTCCTGACTTTC. This sequence joins TRBV10-3 and TRBJ2-6, with 8 bases identical to TRBD1. The V and J ends lost 6 bases and 0 bases, in that order; junction bases with no gene match: 13. Germline-derived CDR1 and CDR2 are ENHRY and SYGVKD. CDR3 size: 19 residues.

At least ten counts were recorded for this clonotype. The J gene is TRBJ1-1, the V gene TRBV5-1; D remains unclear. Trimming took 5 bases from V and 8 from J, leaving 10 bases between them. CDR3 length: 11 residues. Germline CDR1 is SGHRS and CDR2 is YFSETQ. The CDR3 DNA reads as TGCGCCAGCAGGGCGGAGGGAGAAGCTTTCTTT. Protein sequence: CASRAEGEAFF.

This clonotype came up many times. This chain's CDR3 is CATTSGTSGGVYTDTQYF. The DNA of the CDR3 is TGTGCCACTACCTCTGGGACTAGCGGGGGGGTCTACACAGATACGCAGTATTTT. The chain employs TRBV6-6 and TRBJ2-3; 16 nucleotides line up with TRBD2. Unmatched junction bases numbered 12, after V lost 10 bases and J lost 2 bases. The CDR3 has 18 amino acids. CDR1 and CDR2 (germline): MNHNY, SVGAGI (reference sequence).

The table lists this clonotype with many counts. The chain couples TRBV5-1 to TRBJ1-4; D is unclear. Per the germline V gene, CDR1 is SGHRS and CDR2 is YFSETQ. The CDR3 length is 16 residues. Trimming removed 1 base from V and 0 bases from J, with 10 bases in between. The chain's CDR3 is CASSLLGLPTNEKLFF. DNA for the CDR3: TGCGCCAGCAGCTTGTTAGGACTACCAACTAATGAAAAACTGTTTTTT.

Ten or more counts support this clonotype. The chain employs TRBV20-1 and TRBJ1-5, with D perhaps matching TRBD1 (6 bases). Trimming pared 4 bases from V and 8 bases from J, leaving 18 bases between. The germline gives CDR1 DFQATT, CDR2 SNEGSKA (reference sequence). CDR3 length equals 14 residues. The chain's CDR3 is CSATHQQGGEPQHF. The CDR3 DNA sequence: TGCAGTGCTACACATCAACAGGGTGGGGAGCCCCAGCATTTT.

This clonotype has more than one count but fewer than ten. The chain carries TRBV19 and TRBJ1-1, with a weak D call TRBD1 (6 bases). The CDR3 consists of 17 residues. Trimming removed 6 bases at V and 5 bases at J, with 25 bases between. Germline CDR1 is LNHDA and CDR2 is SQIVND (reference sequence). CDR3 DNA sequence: TGTGCCAGTAGAAGGTTGGCAGGGGCCGTTCCGGGGACTGAAGCTTTCTTT. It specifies CASRRLAGAVPGTEAFF.

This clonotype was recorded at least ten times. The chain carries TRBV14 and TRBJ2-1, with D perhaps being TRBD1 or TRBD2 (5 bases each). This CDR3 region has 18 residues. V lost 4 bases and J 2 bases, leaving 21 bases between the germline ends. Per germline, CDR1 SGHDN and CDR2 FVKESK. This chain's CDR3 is CASSPYGAGVLAYNEQFF. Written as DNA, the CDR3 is TGTGCCAGCAGCCCCTATGGGGCCGGGGTCCTGGCCTACAATGAGCAGTTCTTC.

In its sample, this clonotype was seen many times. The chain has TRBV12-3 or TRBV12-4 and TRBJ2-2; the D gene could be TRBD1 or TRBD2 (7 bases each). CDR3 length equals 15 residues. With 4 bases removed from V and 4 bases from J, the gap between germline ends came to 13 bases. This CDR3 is CASSWEGASTGELFF. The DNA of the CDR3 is TGTGCCAGCAGTTGGGAGGGGGCGAGCACCGGGGAGCTGTTTTTT.

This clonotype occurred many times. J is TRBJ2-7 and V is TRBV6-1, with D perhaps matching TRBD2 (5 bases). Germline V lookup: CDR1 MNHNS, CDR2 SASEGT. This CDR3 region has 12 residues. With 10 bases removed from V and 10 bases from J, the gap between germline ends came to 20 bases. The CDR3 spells CATTPRRGTQYF. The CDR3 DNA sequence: TGTGCCACCACGCCCCGCCGGGGAACTCAGTACTTC.

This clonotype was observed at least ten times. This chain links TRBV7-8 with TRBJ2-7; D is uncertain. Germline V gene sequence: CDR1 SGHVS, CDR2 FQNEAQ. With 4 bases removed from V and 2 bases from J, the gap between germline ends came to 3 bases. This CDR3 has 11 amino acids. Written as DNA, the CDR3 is TGTGCCAGCAGCTCGGCCTACGAGCAGTACTTC. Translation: CASSSAYEQYF.

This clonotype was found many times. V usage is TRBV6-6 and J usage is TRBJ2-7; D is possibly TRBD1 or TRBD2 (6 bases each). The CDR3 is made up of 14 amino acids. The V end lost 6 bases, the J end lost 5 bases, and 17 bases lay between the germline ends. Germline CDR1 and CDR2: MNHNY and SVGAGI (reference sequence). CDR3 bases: TGTGCCAGCAGAGAGTGGACCGGGGGCGACGAGCAGTACTTC. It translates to CASREWTGGDEQYF.

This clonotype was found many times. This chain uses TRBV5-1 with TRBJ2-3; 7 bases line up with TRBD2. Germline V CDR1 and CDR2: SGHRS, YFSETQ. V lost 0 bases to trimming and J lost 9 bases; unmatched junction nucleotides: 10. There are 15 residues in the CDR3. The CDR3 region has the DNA TGCGCCAGCAGCTTGGAGGTGGGGGGGACCCGCACGCAGTATTTT. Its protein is CASSLEVGGTRTQYF.

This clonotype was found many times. The DNA for the CDR3 is TGCAGTGCCCGAGGGGGACTAGCGGGGGAGACCTACAATGAGCAGTTCTTC. Amino acid sequence: CSARGGLAGETYNEQFF. The genes are TRBV20-1 and TRBJ2-1; TRBD2 aligns across 14 bases. There are 17 residues in the CDR3. Per the germline V gene, CDR1 is DFQATT and CDR2 is SNEGSKA (reference sequence). With V trimmed by 6 bases and J by 2 bases, 9 bases remained unmatched.